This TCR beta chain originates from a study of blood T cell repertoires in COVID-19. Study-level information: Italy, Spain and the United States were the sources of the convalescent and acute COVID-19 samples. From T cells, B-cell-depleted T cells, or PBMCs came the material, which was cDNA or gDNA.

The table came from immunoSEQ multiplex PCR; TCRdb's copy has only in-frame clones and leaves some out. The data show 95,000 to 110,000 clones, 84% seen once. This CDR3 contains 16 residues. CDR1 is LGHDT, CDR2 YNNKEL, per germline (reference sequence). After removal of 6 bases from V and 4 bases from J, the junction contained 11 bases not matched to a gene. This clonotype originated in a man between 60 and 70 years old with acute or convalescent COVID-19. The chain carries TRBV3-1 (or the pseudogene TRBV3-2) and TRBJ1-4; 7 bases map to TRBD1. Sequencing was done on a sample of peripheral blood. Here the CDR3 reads CASSPGTVINNEKLFF. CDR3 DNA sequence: TGTGCCAGCAGTCCCGGGACAGTGATTAATAATGAAAAACTGTTTTTT.